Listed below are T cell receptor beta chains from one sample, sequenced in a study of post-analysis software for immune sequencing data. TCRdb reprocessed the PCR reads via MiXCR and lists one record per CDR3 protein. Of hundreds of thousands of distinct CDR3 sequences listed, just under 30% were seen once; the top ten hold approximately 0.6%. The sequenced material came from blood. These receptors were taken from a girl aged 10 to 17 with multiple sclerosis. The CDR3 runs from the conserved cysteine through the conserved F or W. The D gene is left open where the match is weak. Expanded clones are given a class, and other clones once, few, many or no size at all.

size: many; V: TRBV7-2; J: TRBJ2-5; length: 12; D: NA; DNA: TGTGCCAGCAGCTCGTACCAAGAGACCCAGTACTTC; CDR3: CASSSYQETQYF
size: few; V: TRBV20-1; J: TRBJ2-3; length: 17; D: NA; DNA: TGCAGTGCTAGAGATAATCTCGCCGGGGGCGAGAAAGATACGCAGTATTTT; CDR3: CSARDNLAGGEKDTQYF
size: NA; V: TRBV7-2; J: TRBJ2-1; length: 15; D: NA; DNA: TGTGCCAGCAGCTTAGCGATGCGCTCCTACAATGAGCAGTTCTTC; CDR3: CASSLAMRSYNEQFF
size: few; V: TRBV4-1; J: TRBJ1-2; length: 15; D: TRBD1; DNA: TGCGCCAGCAGCCAGGCCCGGGACAGGGGTTCCGGCTACACCTTC; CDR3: CASSQARDRGSGYTF
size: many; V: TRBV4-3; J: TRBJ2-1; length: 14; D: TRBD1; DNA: TGCGCCAGCAGCCGCAACAGGGGGTACAATGAGCAGTTCTTC; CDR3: CASSRNRGYNEQFF
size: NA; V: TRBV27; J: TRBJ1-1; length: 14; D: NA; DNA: TGTGCCAGCAGTATCTCCATACAGAACACTGAAGCTTTCTTT; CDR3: CASSISIQNTEAFF
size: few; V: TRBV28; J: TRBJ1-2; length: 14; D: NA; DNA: TGTGCCAGCAGTCGGACGGATTGGGGCTATGGCTACACCTTC; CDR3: CASSRTDWGYGYTF
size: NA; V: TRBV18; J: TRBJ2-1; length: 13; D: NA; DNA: TGTGCCAGCTCACCTCCTGGGCGAAATGAGCAGTTCTTC; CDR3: CASSPPGRNEQFF
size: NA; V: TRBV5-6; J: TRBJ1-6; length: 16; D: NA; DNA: TGTGCCAGCAGCAAACGACAGATAGCGTATAATTCACCCCTCCACTTT; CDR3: CASSKRQIAYNSPLHF
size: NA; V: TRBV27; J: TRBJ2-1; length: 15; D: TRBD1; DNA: TGTGCCAGCAGTAATACGGGACAGCTCTACAATGAGCAGTTCTTC; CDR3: CASSNTGQLYNEQFF
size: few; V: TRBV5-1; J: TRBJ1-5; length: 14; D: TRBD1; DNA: TGCGCCAGCAGCTTAGGACAGGGGACTCAGCCCCAGCATTTT; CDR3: CASSLGQGTQPQHF
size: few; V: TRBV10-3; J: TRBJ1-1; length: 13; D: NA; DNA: TGTGCCATCAGTGACGGGGGGCACACTGAAGCTTTCTTT; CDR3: CAISDGGHTEAFF
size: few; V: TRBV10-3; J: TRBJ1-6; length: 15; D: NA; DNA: TGTGCCATCAGTGTTGACGGGGGTAATAATTCACCCCTCCACTTT; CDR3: CAISVDGGNNSPLHF
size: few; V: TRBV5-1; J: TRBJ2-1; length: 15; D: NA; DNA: TGCGCCAGCGGAGGTGGTGAGACCGCCTCCGATGAGCAGTTCTTC; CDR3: CASGGGETASDEQFF
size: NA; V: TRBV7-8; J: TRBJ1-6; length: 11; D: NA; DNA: TGTGCCCTCGGGGGTGCTTCACCCCTCCACTTT; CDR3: CALGGASPLHF
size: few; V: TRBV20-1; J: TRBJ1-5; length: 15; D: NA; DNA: TGCAGTGCAGCACCGACAAGGCCGAATAATCAGCCCCAGCATTTT; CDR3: CSAAPTRPNNQPQHF
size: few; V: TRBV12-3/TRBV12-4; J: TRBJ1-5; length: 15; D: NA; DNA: TGTGCCAGCAGTTTTAAGGTTAATAGCAATCAGCCCCAGCATTTT; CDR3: CASSFKVNSNQPQHF
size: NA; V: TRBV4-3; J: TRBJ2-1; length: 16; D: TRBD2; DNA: TGCGCCGGCAGCCAAGACGGTAGCGGGAGGTCCAGTGAGCAGTTCTTC; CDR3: CAGSQDGSGRSSEQFF
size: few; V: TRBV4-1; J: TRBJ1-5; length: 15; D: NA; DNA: TGCGCCAGCAGCCAAACCCGGGGGTTCAATCAGCCCCAGCATTTT; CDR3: CASSQTRGFNQPQHF